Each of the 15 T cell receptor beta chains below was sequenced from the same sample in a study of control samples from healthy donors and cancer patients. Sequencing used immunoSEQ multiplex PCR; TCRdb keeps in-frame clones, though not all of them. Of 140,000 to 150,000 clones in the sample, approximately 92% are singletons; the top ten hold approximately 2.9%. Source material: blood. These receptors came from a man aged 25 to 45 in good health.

The CDR3 here is CASGLAGGLNTEAFF. In nucleotides, the CDR3 is TGTGCTAGTGGTTTGGCAGGGGGTTTGAACACTGAAGCTTTCTTT. The chain has TRBV12-5 and TRBJ1-1; 7 nucleotides agree with TRBD1. V lost 1 base, J lost 0 bases, and 2 bases stayed unmatched. Germline values: CDR1 LGHNT, CDR2 FRNRAP. CDR3 length equals 15 residues.

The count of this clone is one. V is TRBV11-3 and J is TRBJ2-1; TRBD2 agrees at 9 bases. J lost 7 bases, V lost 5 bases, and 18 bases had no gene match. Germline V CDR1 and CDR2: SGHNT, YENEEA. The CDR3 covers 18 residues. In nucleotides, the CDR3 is TGTGCCAGCAGCCAAGCCGGCGGGGGGGACTCAGGCAGAAATGAGCAGTTCTTC. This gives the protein CASSQAGGGDSGRNEQFF.

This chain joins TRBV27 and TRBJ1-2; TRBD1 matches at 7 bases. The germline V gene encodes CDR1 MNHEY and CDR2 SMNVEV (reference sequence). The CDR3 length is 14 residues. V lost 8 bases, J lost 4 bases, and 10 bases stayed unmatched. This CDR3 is CASAYGGTAYGYTF. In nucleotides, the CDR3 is TGTGCCAGCGCGTACGGGGGGACAGCCTATGGCTACACCTTC.

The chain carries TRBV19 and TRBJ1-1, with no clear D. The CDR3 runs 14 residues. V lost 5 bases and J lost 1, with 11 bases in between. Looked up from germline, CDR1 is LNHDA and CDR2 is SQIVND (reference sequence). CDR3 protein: CASSPWTENTEAFF. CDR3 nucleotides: TGTGCCAGTAGTCCTTGGACGGAGAACACTGAAGCTTTCTTT. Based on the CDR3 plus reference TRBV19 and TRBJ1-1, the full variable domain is DGGITQSPKYLFRKEGQNVTLSCEQNLNHDAMYWYRQDPGQGLRLIYYSQIVNDFQKGDIAEGYSVSREKKESFPLTVTSAQKNPTAFYLCASSPWTENTEAFFGQGTRLTVV.

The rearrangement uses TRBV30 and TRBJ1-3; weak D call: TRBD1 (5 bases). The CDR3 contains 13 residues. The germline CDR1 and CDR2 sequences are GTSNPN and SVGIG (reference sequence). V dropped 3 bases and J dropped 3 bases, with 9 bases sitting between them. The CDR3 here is CAWRPGVGNTIYF. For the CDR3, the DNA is TGTGCCTGGAGGCCGGGGGTTGGAAACACCATATATTTT.

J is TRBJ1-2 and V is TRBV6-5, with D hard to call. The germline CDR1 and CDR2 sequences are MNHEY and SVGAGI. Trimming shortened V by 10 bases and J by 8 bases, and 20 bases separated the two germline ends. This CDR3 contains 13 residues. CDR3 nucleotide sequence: TGTGCCACCGCGGCGATGGCATTAGGGGGCTACACCTTC. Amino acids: CATAAMALGGYTF.

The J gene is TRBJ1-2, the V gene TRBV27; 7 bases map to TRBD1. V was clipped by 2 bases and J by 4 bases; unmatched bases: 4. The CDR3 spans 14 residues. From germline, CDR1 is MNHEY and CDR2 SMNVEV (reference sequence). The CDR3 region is CASSLVPGGYGYTF. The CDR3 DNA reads TGTGCCAGCAGTTTAGTCCCAGGGGGCTATGGCTACACCTTC.

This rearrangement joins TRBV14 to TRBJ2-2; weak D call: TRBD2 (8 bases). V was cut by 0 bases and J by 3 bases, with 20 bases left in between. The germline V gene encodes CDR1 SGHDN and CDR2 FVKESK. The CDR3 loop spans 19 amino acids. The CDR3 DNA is TGTGCCAGCAGCCAAGATAGCCCAGGGGGACTAGGGCACACCGGGGAGCTGTTTTTT. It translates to CASSQDSPGGLGHTGELFF. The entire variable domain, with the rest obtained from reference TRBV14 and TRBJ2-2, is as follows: EAGVTQFPSHSVIEKGQTVTLRCDPISGHDNLYWYRRVMGKEIKFLLHFVKESKQDESGMPNNRFLAERTGGTYSTLKVQPAELEDSGVYFCASSQDSPGGLGHTGELFFGEGSRLTVL.

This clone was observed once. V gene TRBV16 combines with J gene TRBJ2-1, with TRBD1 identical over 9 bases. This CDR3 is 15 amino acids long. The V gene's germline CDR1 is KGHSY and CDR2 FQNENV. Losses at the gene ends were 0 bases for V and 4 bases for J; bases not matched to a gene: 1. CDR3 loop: CASSQSGTGYNEQFF. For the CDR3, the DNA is TGTGCCAGCAGCCAATCGGGGACAGGGTACAATGAGCAGTTCTTC.

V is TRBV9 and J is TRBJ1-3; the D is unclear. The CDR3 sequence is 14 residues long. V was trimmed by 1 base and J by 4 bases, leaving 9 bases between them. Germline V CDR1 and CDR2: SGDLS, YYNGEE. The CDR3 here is CASSVKDSGNTIYF. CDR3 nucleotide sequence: TGTGCCAGCAGCGTAAAGGACTCGGGAAACACCATATATTTT. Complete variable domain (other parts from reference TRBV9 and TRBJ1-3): DSGVTQTPKHLITATGQRVTLRCSPRSGDLSVYWYQQSLDQGLQFLIQYYNGEERAKGNILERFSAQQFPDLHSELNLSSLELGDSALYFCASSVKDSGNTIYFGEGSWLTVV.

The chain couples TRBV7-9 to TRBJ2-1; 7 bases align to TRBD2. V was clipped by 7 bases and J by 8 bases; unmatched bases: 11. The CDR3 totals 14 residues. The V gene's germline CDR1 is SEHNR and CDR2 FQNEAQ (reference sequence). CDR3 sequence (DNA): TGTGCCAGCATCGACGGGAGGACTGGCTATGAGCAGTTCTTC. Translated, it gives CASIDGRTGYEQFF.

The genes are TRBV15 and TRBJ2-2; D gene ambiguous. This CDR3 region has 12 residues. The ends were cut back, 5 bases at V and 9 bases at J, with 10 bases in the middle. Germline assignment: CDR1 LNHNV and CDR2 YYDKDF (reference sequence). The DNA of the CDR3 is TGTGCCACCAGCGAGAGAACGTGGGAGCTGTTTTTT. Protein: CATSERTWELFF.

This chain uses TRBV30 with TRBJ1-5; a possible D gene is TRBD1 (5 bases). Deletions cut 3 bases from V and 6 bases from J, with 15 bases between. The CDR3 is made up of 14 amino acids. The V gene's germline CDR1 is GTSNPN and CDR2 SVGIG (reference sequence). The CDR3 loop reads CAWSQGRISQPQHF. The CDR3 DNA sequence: TGTGCCTGGAGCCAGGGCAGGATCAGTCAGCCCCAGCATTTT.

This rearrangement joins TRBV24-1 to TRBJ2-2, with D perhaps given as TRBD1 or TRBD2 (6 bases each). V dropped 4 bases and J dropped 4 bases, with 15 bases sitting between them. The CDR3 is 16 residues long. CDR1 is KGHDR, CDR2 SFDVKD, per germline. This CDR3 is CATSDGGTQRTGELFF. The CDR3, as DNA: TGTGCCACCAGTGACGGAGGGACACAACGCACCGGGGAGCTGTTTTTT.

CDR3 loop: CASSLDGGPLYGYTF. CDR3 sequence (DNA): TGTGCCAGCAGCTTAGATGGGGGGCCCCTCTATGGCTACACCTTC. V and J are TRBV7-9 and TRBJ1-2; a possible D gene is TRBD1 (6 bases). Germline CDR1 SEHNR, CDR2 FQNEAQ (reference sequence). Between the trimmed V and J ends, which lost 1 base and 4 bases, there was a span of 13 bases. CDR3 length: 15 amino acids.